Sequencing of this TCR beta chain was carried out in a study of identical twins (TCRdb year 2016). Background on the whole study: To test whether fetal clonotypes persist, this study deep-sequenced TCR alpha and beta repertoires from monozygotic twins, from unrelated adults of various ages, and from cord blood. Replicate twin experiments were performed at different times using different library preparation protocols to rule out contamination.

The protocol used for the library was 5' RACE. The sequencing machine was an Illumina HiSeq 2000. A universal primer binding site was introduced by template switching, and a unique molecular identifier was present in the final cDNA, enabling accurate counting of TCR cDNA molecules. Specific primers in the conserved constant-segment region were used to synthesize first-strand cDNA for the TCR alpha and beta chains. To control for contamination, every cDNA library carried two barcodes: a SMART-Mk sample barcode plus Illumina barcodes. TruSeq adapter sequences and Illumina sample barcodes were added in two successive PCR steps. The TCR alpha and beta cDNA libraries were sequenced on the Illumina HiSeq platform using custom primers. In the authors' own workflow: Unique molecular identifiers were extracted from raw reads with MiGEC, and CDR3 positions were determined with MiXCR. For each individual, recombination models were inferred using an EM algorithm with the repgenHMM and IGoR tools. Shared clonotype analysis was performed with the tcR package in R, normalizing sharing by the product of cloneset sizes. To study raw recombination without the effects of thymic and clonal selection, out-of-frame nonproductive sequences were analyzed. The public sequencing data were trimmed at Q25 with fastp and processed into clonotypes with MiXCR by TCRdb, which kept only in-frame beta chains. CDR3 protein duplicates are merged, each entry listing the most common genes and DNA. The V and J calls follow TCRdb's processing rather than the paper's. The sample table records approximately 680,000 distinct CDR3 sequences; under 8.5% of these occur just once. The ten largest make up 1.6% of the sample.

Every donor in the study was a healthy Caucasian. The twin cohort consisted of three pairs of female monozygotic twins, all aged roughly 18 to 29 years. The RNA used for TCR libraries was isolated from peripheral blood mononuclear cells. This clonotype was counted between two and nine times. This clone's antigen is unknown. No much larger clone exists at a distance of one base, and base qualities are not known. The cysteine opens and the phenylalanine closes a CDR3 of 16 amino acids. This entry keeps only the CDR3 DNA: 48 bases, framed from base 1. V has 2 bases trimmed and J has 2 bases trimmed; junction bases matching no gene number 5. For CDR1 and CDR2, the germline V gene lists KGHSH and LQKENI. Points the paper makes about the study in general: Because the same donors could not be followed over many years, the conclusions depended on cross-sectional statistical analysis. Compared with coincidental sharing between unrelated individuals, out-of-frame TCR alpha sequences shared between twins had an excess of sequences with low generation probability. Recombination models systematically underestimated out-of-frame TCR alpha sharing in monozygotic twins but agreed with sharing between unrelated individuals. Abundant cord blood beta clonotypes carried fewer insertions; young adult naive repertoires showed a weaker similar trend, while memory repertoires showed none. Invariant T cells such as MAIT and iNKT could partly confound zero-insertion analyses, though diverse VJ usage argued against this for most clonotypes. In beta out-of-frame sequences, excess twin sharing was weaker, because having fewer shared sequences lowered the signal-to-noise ratio.

These data were also filed under a second study, of yellow fever vaccine responses in identical twins. The second study's authors report: According to the authors, in identical twins the way T cells responded to vaccination appeared partly convergent and partly personalized. In the study, vaccine-responding T cell clones were precisely tracked in identical twins.

The chain uses TRBV18 and TRBJ1-1, with 10 junctional bases fitting TRBD1. The source of this sequence is a woman between 18 and 30 years old in good health. What was sequenced was PBMCs. The CDR3 amino acid sequence is: CASSPMTGGGNTEAFF. The sequence in DNA is TGTGCCAGCTCACCAATGACAGGGGGCGGCAACACTGAAGCTTTCTTT. The variable domain in full, with residues beyond the CDR3 obtained from the reference TRBV18 and TRBJ1-1 genes, is NAGVMQNPRHLVRRRGQEARLRCSPMKGHSHVYWYRQLPEEGLKFMVYLQKENIIDESGMPKERFSAEFPKEGPSILRIQQVVRGDSAAYFCASSPMTGGGNTEAFFGQGTRLTVV.